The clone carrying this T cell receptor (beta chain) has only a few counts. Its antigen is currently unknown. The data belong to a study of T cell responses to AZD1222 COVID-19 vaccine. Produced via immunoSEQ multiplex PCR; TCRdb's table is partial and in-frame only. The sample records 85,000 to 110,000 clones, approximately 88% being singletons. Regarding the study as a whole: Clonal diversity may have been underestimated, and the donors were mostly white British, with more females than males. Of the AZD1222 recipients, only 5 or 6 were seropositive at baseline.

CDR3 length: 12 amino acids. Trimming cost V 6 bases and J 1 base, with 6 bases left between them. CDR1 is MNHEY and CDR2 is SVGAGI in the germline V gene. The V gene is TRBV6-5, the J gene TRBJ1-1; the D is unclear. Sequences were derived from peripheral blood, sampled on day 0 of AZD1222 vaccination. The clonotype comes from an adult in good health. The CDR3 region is CASRKQNTEAFF. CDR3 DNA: TGTGCCAGCAGGAAGCAGAACACTGAAGCTTTCTTT.